The clone carrying this T cell receptor beta chain appeared once. The antigen is undetermined. This sample was taken from a study of T cell responses to AZD1222 COVID-19 vaccine. Sequenced by immunoSEQ multiplex PCR; TCRdb stores in-frame clones only, minus some. There are about 110,000 clones in the sample; around 90% occur only once, and 4.5% to 6.5% lies in the top ten. Broader study findings: No day 14 peak samples; only post-peak repertoires were characterized.

J lost 4 bases, V lost 3 bases, and 8 bases had no gene match. The CDR3 loop spans 15 amino acids. Germline values: CDR1 MDHEN, CDR2 SYDVKM. Sequencing was performed on peripheral blood, taken on day 0 of AZD1222 vaccination. The V gene is TRBV28, the J gene TRBJ1-2; 7 bases agree with TRBD1. The receptor comes from an adult in good health. DNA for the CDR3: TGTGCCAGCAGTTTTGGGGGACAGAGTTCCTATGGCTACACCTTC. Translating it yields CASSFGGQSSYGYTF.